This T cell receptor (beta chain) was sequenced in a study of blood T cell repertoires in COVID-19 (dated by TCRdb to about 2020). For the study in its entirety: The collaborator samples originated in the United States, Italy and Spain and spanned the acute and convalescent phases of COVID-19. The material from the prospective study consisted of cDNA or gDNA derived from T cells, B-cell-depleted T cells, or PBMCs. Subjects who had been exposed to COVID-19, were actively infected with it, or had recovered from it provided the deeply sampled blood TCRbeta repertoires that made up the dataset. The repertoires were released in a freely available public database intended as a resource for research on the immune response to SARS-CoV-2. Samples came from the ongoing ImmuneRACE study (first 160 participants) plus 1,254 subjects from 6 global collaborators. A de-identified subject ID, COVID-19 status, age in years and sex were almost always included in the sample metadata. Where HLA class I and class II types were available, the types were taken from metadata supplied by the sample provider, not from assay-based typing.

The collaborating institutions used their own protocols to collect whole blood in K2EDTA tubes. For TCRbeta analysis, collaborators shipped samples as frozen whole blood, isolated PBMCs, or DNA extracted from either of those sample types. Broader findings and caveats from the paper: Clinical and demographic metadata were provided uncurated, with the amount varying by source and participant.

The immunoSEQ Assay, a bias-controlled multiplex PCR, was used to amplify TCRbeta CDR3 regions from genomic DNA. On the authors' methods: The number of nucleated cells in each sample was estimated by amplification of reference gene primers within the assay. To quantify the absolute abundance of each unique TCRbeta CDR3 rearrangement, sequence reads were collapsed and filtered. For each sample, productive Simpson clonality was calculated by taking the square root of Simpson's diversity index across productive rearrangements. TCRdb provides this immuneACCESS table in a form limited to in-frame rearrangements. Some clones are lacking; in checked studies, under half of them reflect an unresolved V gene, and why the rest are absent is not known. V, J and clone size are those of that table, while D and trimming were read from the DNA. The sample table contains around 160,000 clones; only one count was recorded for 80% to 90% of them. The ten largest clones take up roughly 8.2% of the sample.

CDR1 and CDR2 (WSHSY, SAAADI) derive from the germline V gene. V is cut back by 5 bases and J by 1 base, with 2 bases in the junction unmatched. The CDR3, cysteine through phenylalanine, is 14 amino acids long. Only CDR3 DNA remains: 42 bases, in frame from the first base. Comments on this clone: It lacks a known antigen. Per-base qualities were not stored, and no clone one base away is much larger.

The chain joins TRBV10-2 to TRBJ1-1; the central 9 bases match TRBD1. The sample consisted of peripheral blood. The clonotype originates from a man aged 60 to 69 with acute or convalescent COVID-19. The CDR3 loop reads CASSPQGANTEAFF. The sequenced DNA: TGCGCCAGCAGTCCACAGGGGGCGAACACTGAAGCTTTCTTT.